This T cell receptor (beta chain) was documented in a study of T cell responses to AZD1222 COVID-19 vaccine. This CDR3 has 14 residues. J lost 4 bases, V lost 5 bases, and 6 bases had no gene match. Germline CDR1 reads SGHKS; CDR2 reads YYEKEE (reference sequence). Produced via immunoSEQ multiplex PCR; TCRdb's table is partial and in-frame only. The table includes 150,000 to 200,000 clones, 85% to 95% detected once. V usage is TRBV5-5 and J usage is TRBJ2-3, with 8 bases fitting TRBD2. The sample consisted of peripheral blood, taken on day 0 of AZD1222 vaccination. This receptor was identified in an adult in good health. CDR3 nucleotides: TGTGCCAGCAGACGTGCGGGGGGAGCAGATACGCAGTATTTT. Protein product: CASRRAGGADTQYF.